The rows below give T cell receptor beta chains drawn from one sample of a study of blood T cells in healthy people across ages. From the 5' RACE reads, TCRdb called clonotypes with MiXCR, one entry per CDR3 protein. The repertoire consists of about 970,000 distinct CDR3 sequences, with roughly 47% occurring once and the leading ten covering over 20%. What was sequenced was blood. The origin of the receptors is a woman aged 55-69 years in good health. CDR3s include the opening cysteine and the closing phenylalanine or tryptophan. A D gene is named only where the DNA matches it firmly. The size of a clone is reported for some rows only, either as once, few or many, or as a class for expanded clones.

>TRBV7-3|.|.|TRBJ1-6
CASSPTFNSPLHF
TGTGCCAGCAGCCCAACCTTTAATTCACCCCTCCACTTT
>TRBV29-1|.|.|TRBJ2-5
CSVEIDSKETQYF
TGCAGCGTTGAAATTGACTCTAAAGAGACCCAGTACTTC
>TRBV12-3/TRBV12-4|TRBD2|.|TRBJ2-7
CASSFQGGPGYEQYF
TGTGCCAGCAGTTTTCAGGGAGGGCCTGGGTACGAGCAGTACTTC
>TRBV7-9|.|.|TRBJ2-5
CASAVAVRNEQYF
TGTGCCAGCGCCGTAGCTGTTAGGAATGAGCAGTACTTC
>TRBV20-1|TRBD2|.|TRBJ2-7
CSAGSGTWGYEQYF
TGCAGTGCAGGTAGCGGGACGTGGGGCTACGAGCAGTACTTC
>TRBV29-1|.|few|TRBJ2-1
CSVRTPGLEQFF
TGCAGCGTGAGGACACCAGGTTTAGAGCAGTTCTTC
>TRBV6-5|.|.|TRBJ1-2
CAGSYLTYDYGYTF
TGTGCCGGCAGTTACTTGACATATGACTATGGCTACACCTTC
>TRBV20-1|TRBD2|many|TRBJ2-3
CSARPSGSRDTQYF
TGCAGTGCTAGACCCAGCGGGAGTAGGGATACGCAGTATTTT
>TRBV20-1|.|.|TRBJ2-7
CSARDWTATYEQYF
TGCAGTGCTAGAGACTGGACCGCTACCTACGAGCAGTACTTC
>TRBV7-9|.|.|TRBJ1-1
CASSLEGSLTEAFF
TGTGCCAGCAGCTTAGAGGGGTCCCTCACTGAAGCTTTCTTT
>TRBV20-1|.|.|TRBJ2-1
CSARVFNEQFF
TGCAGTGCTAGAGTTTTTAATGAGCAGTTCTTC
>TRBV24-1|.|few|TRBJ2-5
CATSDLGPQGGETQYF
TGTGCCACCAGTGACTTGGGACCTCAAGGCGGGGAGACCCAGTACTTC
>TRBV6-5|.|.|TRBJ2-3
CASSYGISLTDTQYF
TGTGCCAGCAGTTACGGGATCTCACTCACAGATACGCAGTATTTT
>TRBV3-1|.|.|TRBJ2-1
CASSQHPGEDSYNEQFF
TGTGCCAGCAGCCAACACCCCGGCGAAGACTCCTACAATGAGCAGTTCTTC
>TRBV4-3|TRBD2|few|TRBJ2-3
CASSQARTSGKDTQYF
TGCGCCAGCAGCCAAGCTCGGACTAGCGGGAAAGATACGCAGTATTTT
>TRBV5-1|TRBD1|few|TRBJ1-2
CASSLEQGSGYTF
TGCGCCAGCAGCTTGGAACAGGGGTCTGGCTACACCTTC
>TRBV4-2|TRBD2|.|TRBJ2-3
CASSQVMAGGTDTQYF
TGTGCCAGCAGCCAAGTCATGGCGGGAGGGACAGATACGCAGTATTTT
>TRBV20-1|.|few|TRBJ2-1
CSAYSPGTPLTRYNEQFF
TGCAGTGCTTATTCTCCAGGTACCCCATTGACCAGGTACAATGAGCAGTTCTTC
>TRBV5-1|TRBD2|few|TRBJ2-1
CASSSNGRAGENEQFF
TGCGCCAGCAGCTCCAACGGGAGGGCCGGGGAGAATGAGCAGTTCTTC
>TRBV6-5|TRBD1|.|TRBJ1-6
CASSPPGQGKAPLHF
TGTGCCAGCAGTCCCCCAGGACAGGGGAAAGCACCCCTCCACTTT
>TRBV3-1|TRBD2|.|TRBJ2-7
CASSGRAREGLYTEQYF
TGTGCCAGCAGCGGCAGGGCTCGGGAGGGCCTATACACTGAGCAGTACTTC
>TRBV27|.|.|TRBJ1-5
CASLVGRGNQPQHF
TGTGCCAGCTTAGTCGGGAGGGGGAATCAGCCCCAGCATTTT
>TRBV6-4|TRBD2|once|TRBJ2-1
CASSRLAGSYEQFF
TGTGCCAGCAGTCGACTAGCGGGCAGTTATGAGCAGTTCTTC
>TRBV30|TRBD2|.|TRBJ2-1
CAWSVRTSSYNEQFF
TGTGCCTGGAGTGTCCGGACTAGCTCCTACAATGAGCAGTTCTTC
>TRBV29-1|.|.|TRBJ2-2
CSVGRGSNTGELFF
TGCAGCGTTGGACGGGGGTCGAACACCGGGGAGCTGTTTTTT
>TRBV29-1|.|few|TRBJ2-1
CSVPDGREQFF
TGCAGCGTTCCGGACGGAAGGGAGCAGTTCTTC
>TRBV11-2|TRBD2|few|TRBJ2-3
CASSQRTSGRIGQYF
TGTGCCAGCAGCCAACGGACTAGCGGGAGAATTGGGCAGTATTTT
>TRBV2|TRBD1|.|TRBJ2-7
CASSHHLGQGKGYEQYF
TGTGCCAGCAGCCACCACTTGGGACAGGGAAAGGGCTACGAGCAGTACTTC
>TRBV7-2|.|.|TRBJ2-7
CASSLQGGEHYEQYF
TGTGCCAGCAGCTTACAGGGTGGGGAGCACTACGAGCAGTACTTC
>TRBV15|.|.|TRBJ1-2
CATSRDYGQGYGYTF
TGTGCCACCAGCAGAGATTACGGGCAGGGCTATGGCTACACCTTC
>TRBV12-3/TRBV12-4|TRBD2|.|TRBJ2-7
CASSQESSGRPQYF
TGTGCCAGCAGCCAGGAGTCTAGCGGGAGGCCACAGTACTTC
>TRBV11-2|.|few|TRBJ2-3
CASSAYGGRASSTDTQYF
TGTGCCAGCAGCGCGTACGGGGGCAGGGCCTCTAGCACAGATACGCAGTATTTT
>TRBV29-1|.|.|TRBJ2-7
CSVCGYEQYF
TGCAGCGTCTGCGGCTACGAGCAGTACTTC
>TRBV20-1|.|.|TRBJ2-1
CSARRGYVGGNNEQFF
TGCAGTGCTAGAAGGGGGTACGTCGGAGGGAACAATGAGCAGTTCTTC
>TRBV9|TRBD1|.|TRBJ1-2
CASSGGQGVSGYTF
TGTGCCAGCAGCGGGGGACAGGGCGTTTCTGGCTACACCTTC
>TRBV20-1|.|.|TRBJ1-5
CSAQYFRTDQPQHF
TGCAGTGCACAGTATTTCAGGACAGATCAGCCCCAGCATTTT
>TRBV5-1|.|.|TRBJ1-1
CASSLERGRATEAFF
TGCGCCAGCAGCTTGGAGAGGGGAAGAGCCACTGAAGCTTTCTTT
>TRBV3-1|.|few|TRBJ2-7
CASSRQAGDSYEQYF
TGTGCCAGCAGCCGACAGGCGGGCGACTCCTACGAGCAGTACTTC
>TRBV7-2|TRBD2|.|TRBJ2-7
CASSLVLAGYEQYF
TGTGCCAGCAGCTTAGTACTAGCGGGTTACGAGCAGTACTTC
>TRBV27|.|.|TRBJ2-7
CASSPGVLGDYPAYEQYF
TGTGCCAGCAGCCCCGGGGTCCTAGGTGACTACCCTGCCTACGAGCAGTACTTC
>TRBV27|.|.|TRBJ2-5
CTSTDRIQETQYF
TGTACCAGCACCGACAGGATCCAAGAGACCCAGTACTTC
>TRBV10-3|TRBD2|.|TRBJ2-7
CAISQFAGDDNEQYF
TGTGCCATCAGCCAATTCGCGGGAGATGACAATGAGCAGTACTTC
>TRBV2|TRBD1|.|TRBJ2-3
CASCSETGGADTQYF
TGTGCCAGCTGCTCGGAGACAGGGGGCGCAGATACGCAGTATTTT
>TRBV24-1|.|few|TRBJ2-3
CATSESGTFSDTQYF
TGTGCCACCAGTGAAAGCGGGACATTCTCAGATACGCAGTATTTT
>TRBV4-2|.|.|TRBJ2-5
CASSQDSGRRYQETQYF
TGTGCCAGCAGCCAAGATTCCGGGCGAAGGTACCAAGAGACCCAGTACTTC
>TRBV2|.|.|TRBJ1-5
CASNRVGQPQHF
TGTGCCAGCAATAGGGTAGGCCAGCCCCAGCATTTT
>TRBV6-2/TRBV6-3|.|.|TRBJ2-1
CASSSTFGRNEQFF
TGTGCCAGCAGTTCCACTTTCGGTCGCAATGAGCAGTTCTTC
>TRBV6-5|.|.|TRBJ2-7
CASSYDEGTYEQYF
TGTGCCAGCAGTTACGATGAGGGGACCTACGAGCAGTACTTC
>TRBV29-1|.|few|TRBJ2-3
CSVVSPGPYTEGGTDTQYF
TGCAGCGTTGTATCTCCCGGGCCTTATACGGAGGGAGGCACAGATACGCAGTATTTT
>TRBV20-1|.|.|TRBJ2-7
CSASRFRYNEQYF
TGCAGTGCTAGCAGGTTTCGTTACAATGAGCAGTACTTC
>TRBV12-3/TRBV12-4|.|few|TRBJ2-5
CASTRWEQFTTDQETQYF
TGTGCCAGCACCCGTTGGGAACAGTTCACTACGGACCAAGAGACCCAGTACTTC
>TRBV28|TRBD1|few|TRBJ2-3
CASRTRDRWKVTDTQYF
TGTGCCAGCCGAACCAGGGACAGGTGGAAGGTCACAGATACGCAGTATTTT
>TRBV6-6|.|.|TRBJ2-3
CASSYSPRSLTDTQYF
TGTGCCAGCAGTTACTCTCCCAGGTCCCTAACAGATACGCAGTATTTT
>TRBV10-3|.|.|TRBJ2-1
CAISESKTVGEQFF
TGTGCCATCAGTGAGTCCAAGACGGTAGGTGAGCAGTTCTTC
>TRBV30|.|.|TRBJ2-7
CAWSLSGYEQYF
TGTGCCTGGAGTCTTTCAGGCTACGAGCAGTACTTC